Listed below are T cell receptor beta chains from one sample, sequenced in a study of T cell changes during pregnancy in multiple sclerosis. The assay was immunoSEQ multiplex PCR, and TCRdb's table has in-frame clones only and misses some. In the table there are approximately 100,000 clones, 90% to 95% of which are singletons. The starting material was peripheral blood, obtained in the third trimester of pregnancy. The receptors derive from a female donor with multiple sclerosis, enrolled in a pregnancy study. Each CDR3 is given with its conserved first and last residue. Each record gives: V gene, clone size, D gene, J gene, CDR3 DNA, CDR3 protein. The D gene is left open where the match is weak. Clone size is given for some rows only: seen once, a few or many times, or a class if the clone is expanded.

>TRBV11-2|-|-|TRBJ2-7
TGTGCCAGCAGCGGACTTAGAGACCCCCGTGTACACGAGCAGTACTTC
CASSGLRDPRVHEQYF
>TRBV19|-|-|TRBJ2-7
TGTGCCACTGGACAATTCAACGAGCAGTACTTC
CATGQFNEQYF
>TRBV7-9|-|-|TRBJ2-5
TGTGCCAGCAGCCCCGTGCGCCAAGAGACCCAGTACTTC
CASSPVRQETQYF
>TRBV6-5|-|-|TRBJ2-7
TGTGCCAGCAGTTACATAGGGGTGTCCTCAAACGAGCAGTACTTC
CASSYIGVSSNEQYF
>TRBV30|once|-|TRBJ1-6
TGTGCCTGGGTTAGGTCTCAGGGTGATTCACCCCTCCACTTT
CAWVRSQGDSPLHF
>TRBV19|once|-|TRBJ1-3
TGTGCCAGTAGTATCGGAGCTGTAGGGGTTGGAAACACCATATATTTT
CASSIGAVGVGNTIYF
>TRBV10-3|-|TRBD1|TRBJ2-7
TGTGCCATCAAACCGGGACAGAGCTCCTACGAGCAGTACTTC
CAIKPGQSSYEQYF
>TRBV7-9|once|TRBD1|TRBJ2-7
TGTGCCAGCAGCCCGAATGGGACAGGGATTTCCTACGAGCAGTACTTC
CASSPNGTGISYEQYF
>TRBV6-1|-|TRBD1|TRBJ2-6
TGTGCCAGCAACGACAGGGCTGGGGCCAACGTCCTGACTTTC
CASNDRAGANVLTF
>TRBV15|-|-|TRBJ1-1
TGTGCCACCAGCAGAGATCGGTCCACTGAAGCTTTCTTT
CATSRDRSTEAFF
>TRBV5-4|-|TRBD1|TRBJ2-7
TGTGCCAGCAGCGCCCCAGGACAGGGTTACGAGCAGTACTTC
CASSAPGQGYEQYF
>TRBV4-1|-|-|TRBJ1-1
TGCGCCAGCAGCCCCTCCGTGCGGGGGGACACTGAAGCTTTCTTT
CASSPSVRGDTEAFF
>TRBV7-2|-|-|TRBJ2-5
TGTGCCAGCAGCCCCTTCCGGCGGACTACGGAGACCCAGTACTTC
CASSPFRRTTETQYF
>TRBV5-6|-|-|TRBJ2-7
TGTGCCAGCACCAGGACAGACTACGAGCAGTACTTC
CASTRTDYEQYF
>TRBV2|-|-|TRBJ2-7
TGTGCCAGCAGCGGGTGGGGGCAAACCTACGAGCAGTACTTC
CASSGWGQTYEQYF
>TRBV29-1|-|TRBD1|TRBJ2-2
TGCAGCGTTGAACAGGGGGTGACCGGGGAGCTGTTTTTT
CSVEQGVTGELFF
>TRBV27|-|TRBD2|TRBJ2-7
TGTGCCAGCAGTTTGCGGTCTAGCGGGATCTACGAGCAGTACTTC
CASSLRSSGIYEQYF
>TRBV28|-|-|TRBJ1-1
TGTGCCAGCAGTTTCCTGGCAGGGATGAACACTGAAGCTTTCTTT
CASSFLAGMNTEAFF
>TRBV19|-|-|TRBJ2-1
TGTGCCGCGGGGCCTCCAAAATTCAATGAGCAGTTCTTC
CAAGPPKFNEQFF
>TRBV29-1|once|TRBD2|TRBJ2-1
TGCAGCGTCGGCGGGAGTAGTAATGAGCAGTTCTTC
CSVGGSSNEQFF
>TRBV6-6|-|-|TRBJ1-1
TGTGCCAGCAGTTGGACACCCTCCGGAACTGAAGCTTTCTTT
CASSWTPSGTEAFF
>TRBV5-1|few|TRBD2|TRBJ2-5
TGCGCCAGCAGCTTAGCGGGAGCGCAAGAGACCCAGTACTTC
CASSLAGAQETQYF
>TRBV30|-|TRBD1|TRBJ1-2
TGTGCCTGGAGCCTCTCCGGGACAGGGGTTATGTATGGCTACACCTTC
CAWSLSGTGVMYGYTF
>TRBV11-2|-|-|TRBJ2-7
TGTGCCAGCAGCCCGCGACTAGGGGGCATCGAGCAGTACTTC
CASSPRLGGIEQYF
>TRBV29-1|-|-|TRBJ1-2
TGCAGCGGGACAAGGGCACACTATGGCTACACCTTC
CSGTRAHYGYTF
>TRBV6-6|-|-|TRBJ2-7
TGTGCCAGCACCCCAGGACGGAGGTCCTACGAGCAGTACTTC
CASTPGRRSYEQYF
>TRBV18|few|TRBD1|TRBJ1-5
TGTGCCAGCTCACCTACAGGGGGCAGTCAGCCCCAGCATTTT
CASSPTGGSQPQHF
>TRBV7-9|-|-|TRBJ2-3
TGTGCCAGCAGCCAGCGTGGTAGTGTAGATACGCAGTATTTT
CASSQRGSVDTQYF
>TRBV18|-|TRBD1|TRBJ1-5
TGTGCCAGCTCACTTACCGGGACAGGGGAGCAGCCCCAGCATTTT
CASSLTGTGEQPQHF
>TRBV7-9|-|TRBD2|TRBJ2-3
TGTGCCAGCAGCAGGGAACTAGCGGGTACAGATACGCAGTATTTT
CASSRELAGTDTQYF
>TRBV19|-|TRBD2|TRBJ2-1
TGTGCCAGTAGTACCGGACTAGCGGGATACAATGAGCAGTTCTTC
CASSTGLAGYNEQFF
>TRBV7-2|-|TRBD1|TRBJ2-7
TGTGCCAGCAGCTTGGGACAGGGGGCCTACGAGCAGTACTTC
CASSLGQGAYEQYF
>TRBV7-9|-|-|TRBJ2-2
TGTGCCAGCAGCTTAGACGGGTGGACCGGGGAGCTGTTTTTT
CASSLDGWTGELFF
>TRBV5-1|-|TRBD1|TRBJ2-1
TGCGCCAGCAGCTTCGGACAGGCGAACAATGAGCAGTTCTTC
CASSFGQANNEQFF
>TRBV2|-|-|TRBJ2-6
TGTGCCAGCAGTTCCGGGGGGGCCAACGTCCTGACTTTC
CASSSGGANVLTF
>TRBV5-4|-|-|TRBJ2-7
TGTGCCAGCAGCCCGGGCCTAGCCCCCTACGAGCAGTACTTC
CASSPGLAPYEQYF
>TRBV7-8|-|-|TRBJ1-2
TGTGCCAGCAGCTTAGATTGGGGGCCTGCAAACTTC
CASSLDWGPANF
>TRBV4-2|-|TRBD1|TRBJ2-1
TGTGCCAGCAGCCAAGCGATGGGACAGAACAATGAGCAGTTCTTC
CASSQAMGQNNEQFF
>TRBV7-2|-|TRBD1|TRBJ2-7
TGTGCCAGCAGCTTCTCCGGGACAGTCTCTTACGAGCAGTACTTC
CASSFSGTVSYEQYF
>TRBV7-2|once|-|TRBJ2-7
TGTGCCAGCAGCTTAGCGGGGAGCCCCTACGAGCAGTACTTC
CASSLAGSPYEQYF
>TRBV10-3|-|-|TRBJ1-1
TGTGCCATCAGGGAACAGGGGAACACTGAAGCTTTCTTT
CAIREQGNTEAFF
>TRBV4-1|-|-|TRBJ2-7
TGCGCCAGCAGCCAAGCGGACAGCCCTCCCTACGAGCAGTACTTC
CASSQADSPPYEQYF
>TRBV9|-|-|TRBJ2-3
TGTGCCAGCAGCTCGAATTTGGCGGTTTCCACAGATACGCAGTATTTT
CASSSNLAVSTDTQYF
>TRBV29-1|-|-|TRBJ2-1
TGCAGCGTTGGGCCGGGACTCTCATACAATGAGCAGTTCTTC
CSVGPGLSYNEQFF
>TRBV11-3|once|-|TRBJ2-7
TGTGCCAGCAGCCCCCGGGGATCCTACGAGCAGTACTTC
CASSPRGSYEQYF
>TRBV10-3|-|TRBD1|TRBJ2-4
TGTGCCATCAGTGAACAGGGGAGAGGGAACATTCAGTACTTC
CAISEQGRGNIQYF
>TRBV7-8|-|TRBD2|TRBJ2-1
TGTGCCAGCAGCCTCCAGGCGGGGGGCGAGCAGTTCTTC
CASSLQAGGEQFF
>TRBV7-8|few|TRBD1|TRBJ1-1
TGTGCCAGTGGGGACAGGGGGCGTACTGAAGCTTTCTTT
CASGDRGRTEAFF
>TRBV4-1|-|TRBD2|TRBJ2-3
TGCGCCAGCAGCCAAGAAGCGAGCGGGAGAGTTTCTACTACGCAGTATTTT
CASSQEASGRVSTTQYF
>TRBV29-1|-|TRBD2|TRBJ2-3
TGCAGCGTAGGCGGGAGGGCCGGCACAGATACGCAGTATTTT
CSVGGRAGTDTQYF
>TRBV10-3|-|TRBD2|TRBJ2-1
TGTGCCGTCGGGGCTAGCGGGAGCGATGAGCAGTTCTTC
CAVGASGSDEQFF
>TRBV7-9|-|TRBD1|TRBJ2-2
TGTGCCAGCAGCCCACGGGACAGTAACACCGGGGAGCTGTTTTTT
CASSPRDSNTGELFF